The 26 T cell receptor beta chains below were found in one sample sequenced in a study of blood T cell repertoires in COVID-19. Only in-frame clones appear in the TCRdb table, and some are missing; sequencing was by immunoSEQ multiplex PCR. The sample consists of some 200,000 clones, about 90% of them appearing once. Sequencing input: peripheral blood. These receptors all come from a man aged 30 to 39 with acute or convalescent COVID-19.

The chain has TRBV30 and TRBJ1-5; no clear D. Germline-derived CDR1 and CDR2 are GTSNPN and SVGIG (reference sequence). V lost 0 bases, J lost 4 bases, and 10 bases lay in between. The CDR3 totals 14 residues. CDR3 in DNA: TGTGCCTGGAGTGTACAGCAGGTAAATCAGCCCCAGCATTTT. Its translation: CAWSVQQVNQPQHF.

Worth noting for this clone: Other nucleotide sequences in the sample specify the same CDR3. The J gene is TRBJ1-5, the V gene TRBV30, with 7 bases that match TRBD1. The CDR3 has 14 amino acids. J gave up 7 bases and V 0 bases, and 6 bases lay outside the gene matches. CDR1 and CDR2 from the germline V gene are GTSNPN and SVGIG (reference sequence). The CDR3 protein is CAWSVRAGGQPQHF. The CDR3 nucleotides are TGTGCCTGGAGTGTACGAGCAGGGGGACAGCCCCAGCATTTT.

The genes are TRBV5-1 and TRBJ2-7; D ambiguous. With 2 bases removed from V and 2 bases from J, the gap between germline ends came to 11 bases. CDR1 is SGHRS, CDR2 YFSETQ, per germline. This CDR3 is built from 14 residues. The CDR3 DNA is TGCGCCAGCAGCTTAGACATATTCCCCTACGAGCAGTACTTC. This codes for CASSLDIFPYEQYF.

The CDR3 protein is CASSEARGPSSYEQYF. The CDR3 nucleotides read TGTGCCAGTAGTGAAGCCAGGGGCCCCAGCTCCTACGAGCAGTACTTC. V is TRBV19 and J is TRBJ2-7; TRBD1 might be the D (6 bases). In germline, CDR1 is LNHDA, CDR2 SQIVND (reference sequence). The CDR3 contains 16 residues. The V end lost 5 bases, the J end lost 0 bases, and 17 bases lay between the germline ends.

This clone was seen only once. The chain has TRBV4-2 and TRBJ1-1; tentative D call: TRBD1 (5 bases). In germline, CDR1 is LGHNA, CDR2 YNFKEQ. V lost 0 bases to trimming and J lost 5 bases, with 13 bases between them. The length of the CDR3 is 15 residues. CDR3 DNA: TGTGCCAGCAGCCAAGATCAGGGTGGTCTTACTGAAGCTTTCTTT. Its translation is CASSQDQGGLTEAFF.

The chain has TRBV28 and TRBJ1-1; weak D call: TRBD1 (5 bases). Germline-derived CDR1 and CDR2 are MDHEN and SYDVKM. V was cut by 5 bases and J by 2 bases, with 18 bases left in between. The CDR3 is 16 residues long. CDR3 in amino acids: CASSPSWGSLNTEAFF. The DNA for the CDR3 is TGTGCCAGCAGTCCCAGCTGGGGCTCCCTTAACACTGAAGCTTTCTTT.

The chain couples TRBV28 to TRBJ2-5; TRBD2 aligns across 10 bases. This CDR3 comprises 18 residues. With 6 bases clipped from V and 4 bases from J, the junction kept 17 bases outside the gene matches. CDR1 is MDHEN, CDR2 SYDVKM, per germline. The CDR3 here is CASSPNFFGIAGGETQYF. The CDR3 DNA reads TGTGCCAGCAGCCCTAATTTTTTCGGGATAGCGGGGGGAGAGACCCAGTACTTC. Full variable domain (outside the CDR3, taken from reference TRBV28 and TRBJ2-5): DVKVTQSSRYLVKRTGEKVFLECVQDMDHENMFWYRQDPGLGLRLIYFSYDVKMKEKGDIPEGYSVSREKKERFSLILESASTNQTSMYLCASSPNFFGIAGGETQYFGPGTRLLVL.

The chain carries TRBV2 and TRBJ2-1; 13 bases are shared with TRBD2. Losses at the gene ends were 2 bases for V and 0 bases for J; bases not matched to a gene: 7. The V gene's germline CDR1 is SNHLY and CDR2 FYNNEI. There are 19 residues in the CDR3. The CDR3 bases are TGTGCCAGCAGTGAACCGACTAGCGGGAGGAGAGCCTCCTACAATGAGCAGTTCTTC. Translated: CASSEPTSGRRASYNEQFF.

This chain joins TRBV18 and TRBJ1-4; possibly TRBD1 for D (5 bases). There are 14 residues in the CDR3. V lost 3 bases to trimming and J lost 1 base, with 6 bases between them. Per germline, CDR1 KGHSH and CDR2 LQKENI. The DNA of the CDR3 is TGTGCCAGCTCACCTCAGGGAACTAATGAAAAACTGTTTTTT. This codes for CASSPQGTNEKLFF. Full variable domain (remainder filled in from reference TRBV18 and TRBJ1-4): NAGVMQNPRHLVRRRGQEARLRCSPMKGHSHVYWYRQLPEEGLKFMVYLQKENIIDESGMPKERFSAEFPKEGPSILRIQQVVRGDSAAYFCASSPQGTNEKLFFGSGTQLSVL.

Notes on this clone: Different DNA sequences within this sample yield the same CDR3. The rearrangement joins TRBV10-3 to TRBJ2-7; TRBD1 matches 9 bases. The CDR3 length is 13 residues. Germline trimming cut 2 bases from V and 4 bases from J; bases unmatched to any gene: 0. CDR1 is ENHRY and CDR2 is SYGVKD in the germline V gene. The CDR3 region is CAISEDRGYEQYF. The DNA of the CDR3 is TGTGCCATCAGTGAGGACAGGGGGTACGAGCAGTACTTC.

The J gene is TRBJ2-7, the V gene TRBV7-9, with 7 bases that match TRBD1. Germline V gene data show CDR1 as SEHNR and CDR2 as FQNEAQ (reference sequence). The CDR3 contains 15 residues. Trimming cost V 5 bases and J 5 bases; bases outside gene matches: 12. The CDR3 sequence: CASSRYRQGGNEQYF. The DNA of the CDR3 is TGTGCCAGCAGCCGCTACAGACAGGGTGGTAACGAGCAGTACTTC.

The V call is TRBV11-2, the J call TRBJ2-7; no clear D gene. The CDR3 has 13 amino acids. V dropped 5 bases and J dropped 6 bases, with 14 bases sitting between them. Per germline, CDR1 SGHAT and CDR2 FQNNGV. CDR3 nucleotides: TGTGCCAGCAGCCACTCGACGGGTGCCGAGCAGTACTTC. The encoded protein is CASSHSTGAEQYF.

The chain employs TRBV7-9 and TRBJ1-4; D gene unclear. Germline V CDR1 and CDR2: SEHNR, FQNEAQ (reference sequence). With 5 bases removed from V and 6 bases from J, the gap between germline ends came to 13 bases. The CDR3 has 14 residues. Written as DNA, the CDR3 is TGTGCCAGCAGCCCCCCGGGGTTAGATGAAAAACTGTTTTTT. Amino acids: CASSPPGLDEKLFF.

This chain connects TRBV5-4 to TRBJ2-1, with 7 bases identical to TRBD2. Germline V gene data show CDR1 as SGHNT and CDR2 as YYREEE (reference sequence). The CDR3 is 14 amino acids. Losses at the gene ends were 10 bases for V and 6 bases for J; bases not matched to a gene: 13. The CDR3 sequence: CACDHSGGGNEQFF. In DNA, the CDR3 is TGTGCCTGCGATCATAGTGGGGGGGGCAATGAGCAGTTCTTC.

The DNA for the CDR3 is TGTGCCAGCAGACCCGGGAATGCCTTCAACACTGAAGCTTTCTTT. Translation: CASRPGNAFNTEAFF. This chain uses TRBV28 with TRBJ1-1; D call uncertain. Between the trimmed V and J ends, which lost 6 bases and 2 bases, there was a span of 16 bases. CDR3 length: 15 residues. Germline values: CDR1 MDHEN, CDR2 SYDVKM.

This clone was recorded at least ten times. The rearrangement joins TRBV11-3 to TRBJ2-2, with D possibly TRBD2 on 6 matching bases. Germline CDR1 reads SGHNT; CDR2 reads YENEEA. The CDR3 runs to 13 residues. V was pared by 3 bases and J by 6 bases, with 8 bases between. The CDR3 region is CASSLRDPGELFF. The CDR3 DNA is TGTGCCAGCAGCTTGCGGGATCCCGGGGAGCTGTTTTTT.

The genes are TRBV5-6 and TRBJ2-7; 10 bases agree with TRBD2. V trimming: 2 bases; J trimming: 7 bases; junction bases outside the gene matches: 9. The germline gives CDR1 SGHDT, CDR2 YYEEEE. The CDR3 is made up of 15 amino acids. The CDR3 nucleotides are TGTGCCAGCAGCTTTAGGGCTAGCGGGAGTAGTGAGCAGTACTTC. Amino acid sequence: CASSFRASGSSEQYF.

The chain recombines TRBV7-9 with TRBJ2-5, with 10 bases that match TRBD2. Looked up from germline, CDR1 is SEHNR and CDR2 is FQNEAQ (reference sequence). The CDR3 runs to 14 residues. J gave up 5 bases and V 2 bases, and 2 bases lay outside the gene matches. Here the CDR3 DNA reads TGTGCCAGCAGCTTAATGACTAGCGGGGAGACCCAGTACTTC. Its protein is CASSLMTSGETQYF.

The chain carries TRBV5-6 and TRBJ2-1, with 9 positions matching TRBD2. From germline, CDR1 is SGHDT and CDR2 YYEEEE. Losses at the gene ends were 4 bases for V and 6 bases for J; bases not matched to a gene: 5. CDR3 size: 14 residues. The CDR3, as DNA: TGTGCCAGCAGCAATAGCGGGAGTATCAATGAGCAGTTCTTC. This translates into CASSNSGSINEQFF.

The chain uses TRBV18 and TRBJ1-4; 9 bases are shared with TRBD1. Germline V CDR1 and CDR2: KGHSH, LQKENI. V gave up 5 bases and J gave up 7 bases; unmatched junction bases: 5. There are 14 residues in the CDR3. CDR3 in amino acids: CASSSLDRGEKLFF. CDR3 nucleotide sequence: TGTGCCAGCTCATCCTTGGACAGGGGTGAAAAACTGTTTTTT. Filled out from reference TRBV18 and TRBJ1-4, the complete variable domain reads NAGVMQNPRHLVRRRGQEARLRCSPMKGHSHVYWYRQLPEEGLKFMVYLQKENIIDESGMPKERFSAEFPKEGPSILRIQQVVRGDSAAYFCASSSLDRGEKLFFGSGTQLSVL.

The rearrangement uses TRBV28 and TRBJ1-5; D unresolved. CDR1 is MDHEN and CDR2 is SYDVKM in the germline V gene. V lost 3 bases and J lost 10, with 16 bases in between. This CDR3 spans 14 amino acids. This CDR3 reads CASSLGPVLNPQHF. Here the CDR3 DNA reads TGTGCCAGCAGTTTGGGCCCCGTGCTCAATCCCCAGCATTTT.

V usage is TRBV2 and J usage is TRBJ1-5, with 7 positions matching TRBD1. Germline V lookup: CDR1 SNHLY, CDR2 FYNNEI. V shed 7 bases, J shed 5 bases, and the junction held 8 bases outside the gene matches. CDR3 length equals 14 residues. The CDR3 nucleotides read TGTGCCAGCAAACCAGGTCAGGGGGATCAGCCCCAGCATTTT. Encoded protein: CASKPGQGDQPQHF.

The chain couples TRBV6-4 to TRBJ2-2; a possible D gene is TRBD2 (5 bases). This CDR3 comprises 14 residues. Trimming took 4 bases from V and 6 from J, leaving 12 bases between them. The germline gives CDR1 MRHNA, CDR2 SNTAGT. The CDR3 DNA is TGTGCCAGCAGTGCCACGAGGGCAGCCGGGGAGCTGTTTTTT. It specifies CASSATRAAGELFF.

This rearrangement joins TRBV6-5 to TRBJ1-2, with 7 bases aligning to TRBD1. The germline CDR1 and CDR2 sequences are MNHEY and SVGAGI. Germline trimming cut 6 bases from V and 11 bases from J; bases unmatched to any gene: 18. The CDR3 has 15 amino acids. The CDR3 loop reads CASSKYDPGQTDYTF. The DNA of the CDR3 is TGTGCCAGCAGCAAATATGACCCGGGACAGACCGATTACACCTTC.

The rearrangement joins TRBV7-9 to TRBJ1-2; 11 bases agree with TRBD1. The CDR3 is 15 amino acids. CDR1 and CDR2 from the germline V gene are SEHNR and FQNEAQ (reference sequence). With V trimmed by 5 bases and J by 4 bases, 6 bases remained unmatched. The CDR3 here is CASSGQGTGGYGYTF. DNA for the CDR3: TGTGCCAGCAGCGGGCAAGGGACAGGGGGCTATGGCTACACCTTC.

The J gene is TRBJ2-5, the V gene TRBV4-1, with a weak D call TRBD2 (6 bases). This CDR3 is built from 17 residues. Germline CDR1 MGHRA, CDR2 YSYEKL. V was shortened by 0 bases and J by 1 base, with 15 bases between the two germline ends. CDR3 nucleotides: TGCGCCAGCAGCCAAGAAGTTTCTGGGGGGATCCAAGAGACCCAGTACTTC. This gives the protein CASSQEVSGGIQETQYF.